What follows are 29 T cell receptor beta chains derived from one specimen sequenced in a study of shared T cell receptors in the human thymus. Only in-frame clones appear in the TCRdb table, and some are missing; sequencing was by immunoSEQ multiplex PCR. This sample yields some 720,000 clones, of which 85% to 90% are seen a single time; 0.0085% to 0.012% belongs to the top ten. The sample also formed part of further work on human thymus T cells.

Input material: thymocytes. Receptor source: a boy younger than two with a congenital heart defect.

The genes are TRBV4-3 and TRBJ2-1; 7 bases fit TRBD2. The CDR3 sequence is 18 residues long. The V and J ends lost 0 bases and 4 bases, in that order; junction bases with no gene match: 12. Germline lookup yields CDR1 LGHNA and CDR2 YSLEER. The CDR3 loop is CASSQETPWREKYNEQFF. In DNA form, the CDR3 reads TGCGCCAGCAGCCAAGAGACCCCTTGGCGGGAGAAGTACAATGAGCAGTTCTTC.

The rearrangement uses TRBV6-5 and TRBJ2-7, with D possibly matching TRBD2 (7 bases). The CDR3 length is 12 residues. Germline V gives CDR1 MNHEY, CDR2 SVGAGI. Trimming took 6 bases from V and 6 from J, leaving 12 bases between them. The CDR3 here is CASSYREGEQYF. CDR3 nucleotide sequence: TGTGCCAGCAGCTACAGGGAGGGCGAGCAGTACTTC.

This sequence joins TRBV11-3 and TRBJ2-5, with D tentatively TRBD1 (7 bases). CDR1 and CDR2 from the germline V gene are SGHNT and YENEEA. With 7 bases removed from V and 5 bases from J, the gap between germline ends came to 11 bases. CDR3 size: 12 residues. The CDR3 loop is CASTSGGETQYF. The CDR3 region has the DNA TGTGCCAGCACTTCAGGGGGGGAGACCCAGTACTTC.

CDR3 residues: CASSPQRGTSYGYTF. DNA for the CDR3: TGTGCCAGCAGCCCCCAGCGGGGGACCTCCTATGGCTACACCTTC. The chain is built from TRBV28 and TRBJ1-2; a weak D match, TRBD1 (5 bases). V was cut by 6 bases and J by 4 bases, with 18 bases left in between. The CDR3 sequence is 15 residues long. Germline lookup yields CDR1 MDHEN and CDR2 SYDVKM.

This chain's CDR3 is CASSSWVPGLYGYTF. The CDR3 coding sequence is TGCGCCAGCAGCTCGTGGGTTCCAGGACTTTATGGCTACACCTTC. The chain has TRBV4-3 and TRBJ1-2, with D unresolved. Per the germline V gene, CDR1 is LGHNA and CDR2 is YSLEER. V was trimmed by 5 bases and J by 5 bases, leaving 18 bases between them. CDR3 length: 15 residues.

The chain couples TRBV11-1 to TRBJ2-5; D perhaps matches TRBD1 (5 bases). This CDR3 contains 17 residues. Looked up from germline, CDR1 is SGHAT and CDR2 is FQDESV (reference sequence). The V and J ends lost 5 bases and 3 bases respectively, with 22 bases between them. The CDR3 sequence: CASSPEHRRLGKETQYF. DNA of the CDR3: TGTGCCAGCAGCCCGGAACACAGGCGGCTAGGGAAAGAGACCCAGTACTTC.

The gene calls are TRBV6-5 and TRBJ2-7, with TRBD2 identical over 10 bases. The CDR3 is made up of 16 amino acids. With 0 bases clipped from V and 2 bases from J, the junction kept 4 bases outside the gene matches. CDR1 is MNHEY and CDR2 is SVGAGI in the germline V gene. The CDR3 loop reads CASSYSASGGPYEQYF. CDR3 DNA: TGTGCCAGCAGTTACTCTGCTAGCGGGGGCCCCTACGAGCAGTACTTC.

This chain joins TRBV27 and TRBJ2-7; 13 nucleotides agree with TRBD2. CDR1 and CDR2 (germline): MNHEY, SMNVEV (reference sequence). The CDR3 has 14 residues. The trim removed 5 bases at V and 9 bases at J, leaving 7 bases unmatched. CDR3: CASSDWTSGSVQYF. In DNA, the CDR3 is TGTGCCAGCAGTGATTGGACTAGCGGGAGCGTGCAGTACTTC.

This chain joins TRBV5-4 and TRBJ1-2, with TRBD1 matching over 8 bases. After removal of 2 bases from V and 0 bases from J, the junction contained 0 bases not matched to a gene. The CDR3 has 14 amino acids. CDR1 SGHNT and CDR2 YYREEE come from the germline V gene (reference sequence). For the CDR3, the DNA is TGTGCCAGCAGCTTACAGGGGGCTAACTATGGCTACACCTTC. Translating it yields CASSLQGANYGYTF. The whole variable domain, filled in from reference TRBV5-4 and TRBJ1-2, reads ETGVTQSPTHLIKTRGQQVTLRCSSQSGHNTVSWYQQALGQGPQFIFQYYREEENGRGNFPPRFSGLQFPNYSSELNVNALELDDSALYLCASSLQGANYGYTFGSGTRLTVV.

CDR3 amino acids: CASSDRRGGQYF. The CDR3 coding sequence is TGTGCCAGCAGTGATAGAAGGGGAGGGCAGTACTTC. The chain is built from TRBV25-1 and TRBJ2-7; D is perhaps TRBD2 (6 bases). V dropped 3 bases and J dropped 9 bases, with 12 bases sitting between them. Per germline, CDR1 MGHDK and CDR2 SYGVNS. The CDR3 has 12 residues.

The chain recombines TRBV5-6 with TRBJ2-7; 7 nucleotides agree with TRBD2. The CDR3 has 16 residues. Per germline, CDR1 SGHDT and CDR2 YYEEEE. The trim removed 4 bases at V and 5 bases at J, leaving 15 bases unmatched. Here the CDR3 reads CASSAAPAGVSNEQYF. The CDR3 DNA follows: TGTGCCAGCAGCGCCGCACCGGCGGGAGTTAGCAACGAGCAGTACTTC. The full variable domain, with the rest looked up from reference TRBV5-6 and TRBJ2-7, is DAGVTQSPTHLIKTRGQQVTLRCSPKSGHDTVSWYQQALGQGPQFIFQYYEEEERQRGNFPDRFSGHQFPNYSSELNVNALLLGDSALYLCASSAAPAGVSNEQYFGPGTRLTVT.

The CDR3 here is CASSLVEETQYF. The DNA for the CDR3 is TGTGCCAGCAGCTTGGTCGAGGAGACCCAGTACTTC. The rearrangement joins TRBV11-3 to TRBJ2-5; no clear D. Between the trimmed V and J ends, which lost 3 bases and 5 bases, there was a span of 7 bases. Germline values: CDR1 SGHNT, CDR2 YENEEA. CDR3 length equals 12 residues.

This rearrangement joins TRBV27 to TRBJ2-4, with 7 positions matching TRBD1. CDR3 length equals 16 residues. Germline values: CDR1 MNHEY, CDR2 SMNVEV (reference sequence). V was pared by 5 bases and J by 6 bases, with 13 bases of the junction left unmatched. The CDR3 region is CASSPSSRYRGNIQYF. The CDR3 nucleotides are TGTGCCAGCAGTCCCTCCTCCCGGTACAGGGGAAACATTCAGTACTTC.

The CDR3 bases are TGTGCCAGCCCTACATCCCGCCGGGACTTTTACGAGCAGTACTTC. Translation gives CASPTSRRDFYEQYF. V usage is TRBV6-5 and J usage is TRBJ2-7; D possibly corresponds to TRBD2 (6 bases). From germline, CDR1 is MNHEY and CDR2 SVGAGI. The CDR3 spans 15 residues. V was cut by 8 bases and J by 4 bases, with 21 bases left in between.

The chain joins TRBV25-1 to TRBJ2-3, with 9 bases fitting TRBD2. Per the germline V gene, CDR1 is MGHDK and CDR2 is SYGVNS. V gave up 7 bases and J gave up 2 bases; unmatched junction bases: 10. CDR3 length equals 16 residues. The CDR3 sequence: CASTRGAGGATDTQYF. The CDR3 nucleotides are TGTGCCAGCACCCGAGGGGCGGGAGGGGCCACAGATACGCAGTATTTT. Variable domain in full (rest from reference TRBV25-1 and TRBJ2-3): EADIYQTPRYLVIGTGKKITLECSQTMGHDKMYWYQQDPGMELHLIHYSYGVNSTEKGDLSSESTVSRIRTEHFPLTLESARPSHTSQYLCASTRGAGGATDTQYFGPGTRLTVL.

The genes are TRBV7-2 and TRBJ2-7; D gene uncertain. Trimming shortened V by 7 bases and J by 4 bases, and 20 bases separated the two germline ends. CDR1 and CDR2 (germline): SGHTA, FQGNSA. This CDR3 is 15 amino acids long. The CDR3 DNA reads as TGTGCCAGCACCCATCATTTTCTGTTTAGATACGAGCAGTACTTC. It translates to CASTHHFLFRYEQYF.

This chain connects TRBV6-1 to TRBJ2-4, with TRBD1 identical over 7 bases. In germline, CDR1 is MNHNS, CDR2 SASEGT. This CDR3 region has 11 residues. The junction had 6 bases not matched to a gene; V was cut back by 6 bases and J by 13 bases. In nucleotides, the CDR3 is TGTGCCAGCAGCACCGGGGACAGCCAGTACTTC. It translates to CASSTGDSQYF.

In this sample, this clone turned up a few times. The chain couples TRBV5-1 to TRBJ2-5; D possibly corresponds to TRBD1 (5 bases). The CDR3 runs to 12 residues. Per the germline V gene, CDR1 is SGHRS and CDR2 is YFSETQ. V was shortened by 4 bases and J by 4 bases, with 8 bases between the two germline ends. The CDR3 coding sequence is TGCGCCAGCAGCCCGCAGGGAGAGACCCAGTACTTC. It specifies CASSPQGETQYF.

This clone has more than one count but fewer than ten. The CDR3 reads CASSEEDRQGEQYF. The DNA of the CDR3 is TGTGCCAGCAGTGAAGAGGACAGGCAGGGCGAGCAGTACTTC. The rearrangement joins TRBV6-1 to TRBJ2-7; 7 bases fit TRBD1. After removal of 1 base from V and 6 bases from J, the junction contained 6 bases not matched to a gene. Germline V gene lookup returns CDR1 MNHNS and CDR2 SASEGT. CDR3 size: 14 residues.

The chain carries TRBV28 and TRBJ2-7, with 10 bases that match TRBD1. Unmatched junction bases numbered 8, after V lost 7 bases and J lost 5 bases. Per the germline V gene, CDR1 is MDHEN and CDR2 is SYDVKM. The CDR3 runs to 14 residues. The CDR3 sequence is CASTTGTGVHEQYF. The CDR3 coding sequence is TGTGCCAGCACCACGGGGACAGGGGTCCACGAGCAGTACTTC.

V is TRBV4-1 and J is TRBJ2-3; D not resolved. CDR1 is MGHRA and CDR2 is YSYEKL in the germline V gene. V lost 0 bases and J 8 bases, leaving 15 bases between the germline ends. The CDR3 has 15 amino acids. The CDR3 sequence: CASSQDSPGRSTQYF. CDR3 bases: TGCGCCAGCAGCCAAGACTCCCCAGGTCGGTCTACGCAGTATTTT.

This chain connects TRBV7-2 to TRBJ2-5, with 9 positions matching TRBD2. Germline CDR1 is SGHTA and CDR2 is FQGNSA. J was trimmed by 4 bases and V by 1 base; bases with no gene match: 10. The CDR3 consists of 17 residues. The DNA for the CDR3 is TGTGCCAGCAGCTTAGTGTGGGCTAGCGGGAAGATAGAGACCCAGTACTTC. Residues: CASSLVWASGKIETQYF.

This clone was counted a single time. The chain uses TRBV28 and TRBJ2-3, with D maybe TRBD1 (6 bases). This CDR3 has 14 amino acids. Germline V gene sequence: CDR1 MDHEN, CDR2 SYDVKM. V was trimmed by 10 bases and J by 5 bases, leaving 19 bases between them. CDR3 bases: TGTGCCACCCTGGACCACCTAGGGGGAGATACGCAGTATTTT. It codes for CATLDHLGGDTQYF.

A few counts support this clone. The rearrangement uses TRBV27 and TRBJ2-3; a weak D match, TRBD2 (5 bases). Germline V CDR1 and CDR2: MNHEY, SMNVEV (reference sequence). This CDR3 comprises 17 residues. V lost 5 bases and J lost 2, with 20 bases in between. The CDR3 sequence is CASSPTLGSGNTDTQYF. The CDR3 nucleotides read TGTGCCAGCAGTCCCACCCTGGGGAGCGGAAACACAGATACGCAGTATTTT.

This chain connects TRBV27 to TRBJ2-5; 10 bases align to TRBD2. The length of the CDR3 is 17 residues. Trimming removed 0 bases from V and 2 bases from J; junction bases left unmatched: 6. Germline V gives CDR1 MNHEY, CDR2 SMNVEV (reference sequence). CDR3 loop: CASSLSGLAGVQETQYF. CDR3 coding DNA: TGTGCCAGCAGTTTATCGGGGCTAGCGGGAGTACAAGAGACCCAGTACTTC.

This clone was detected once. The V and J genes are TRBV27 and TRBJ2-7; maybe TRBD1 (5 bases). Trimming shortened V by 2 bases and J by 2 bases, and 13 bases separated the two germline ends. CDR3 length: 15 amino acids. Germline V gene data show CDR1 as MNHEY and CDR2 as SMNVEV (reference sequence). CDR3 bases: TGTGCCAGCAGTTTAAGGGGAAAAGGGGCCTACGAGCAGTACTTC. Protein: CASSLRGKGAYEQYF.

The chain combines TRBV15 with TRBJ1-5, with D hard to call. Trimming pared 2 bases from V and 6 bases from J, leaving 17 bases between. CDR1 and CDR2 (germline): LNHNV, YYDKDF (reference sequence). CDR3 size: 16 residues. The CDR3 reads CATSRSPTEARQPQHF. The CDR3 DNA reads TGTGCCACCAGCAGATCCCCAACGGAGGCCCGTCAGCCCCAGCATTTT.

This chain uses TRBV5-5 with TRBJ2-7; TRBD2 agrees at 8 bases. Germline CDR1 is SGHKS and CDR2 is YYEKEE (reference sequence). CDR3 length: 18 amino acids. V lost 0 bases and J lost 0; bases outside the gene matches: 11. This CDR3 is CASSLAVGRVLSSYEQYF. CDR3 nucleotide sequence: TGTGCCAGCAGCTTGGCTGTCGGGAGGGTCCTGAGCTCCTACGAGCAGTACTTC.

J is TRBJ1-5 and V is TRBV15; D not resolved. From germline, CDR1 is LNHNV and CDR2 YYDKDF (reference sequence). The CDR3 is made up of 16 amino acids. V was pared by 0 bases and J by 4 bases, with 13 bases between. The CDR3 nucleotides are TGTGCCACCAGCAGAGAGAGGGTCCTTAGGAATCAGCCCCAGCATTTT. Encoded protein: CATSRERVLRNQPQHF.